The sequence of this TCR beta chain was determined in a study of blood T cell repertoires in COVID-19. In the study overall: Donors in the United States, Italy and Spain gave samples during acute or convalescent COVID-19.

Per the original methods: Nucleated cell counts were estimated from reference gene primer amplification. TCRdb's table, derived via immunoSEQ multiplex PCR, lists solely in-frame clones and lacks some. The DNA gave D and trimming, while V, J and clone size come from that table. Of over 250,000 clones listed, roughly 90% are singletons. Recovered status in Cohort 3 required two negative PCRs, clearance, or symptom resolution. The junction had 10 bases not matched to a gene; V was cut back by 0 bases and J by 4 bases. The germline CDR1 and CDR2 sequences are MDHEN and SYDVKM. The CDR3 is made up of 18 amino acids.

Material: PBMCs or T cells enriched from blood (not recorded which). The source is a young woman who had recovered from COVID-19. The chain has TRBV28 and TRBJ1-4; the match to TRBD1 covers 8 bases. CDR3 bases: TGTGCCAGCAGTTTATGGACAACACAGGGGGGCATTAATGAAAAACTGTTTTTT. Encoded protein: CASSLWTTQGGINEKLFF.